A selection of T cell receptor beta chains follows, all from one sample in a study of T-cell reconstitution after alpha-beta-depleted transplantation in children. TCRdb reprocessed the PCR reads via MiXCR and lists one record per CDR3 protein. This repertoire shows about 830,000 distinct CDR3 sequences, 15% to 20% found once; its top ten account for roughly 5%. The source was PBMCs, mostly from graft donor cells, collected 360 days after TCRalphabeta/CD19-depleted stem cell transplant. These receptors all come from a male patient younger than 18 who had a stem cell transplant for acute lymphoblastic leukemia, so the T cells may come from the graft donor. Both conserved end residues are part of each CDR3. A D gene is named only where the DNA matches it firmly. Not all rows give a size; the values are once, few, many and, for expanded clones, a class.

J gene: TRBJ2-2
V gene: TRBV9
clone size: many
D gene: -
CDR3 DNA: TGTGCCAGCAGCGTAGTTGCGGGAACGAACACCGGGGAGCTGTTTTTT
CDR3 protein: CASSVVAGTNTGELFF

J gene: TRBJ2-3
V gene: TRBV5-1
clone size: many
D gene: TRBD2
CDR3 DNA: TGCGCCAGCACCAGGACTAGCGGGAGCACAGATACGCAGTATTTT
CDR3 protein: CASTRTSGSTDTQYF

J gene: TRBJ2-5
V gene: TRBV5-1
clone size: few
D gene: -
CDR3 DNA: TGCGCCAGCAGCTTCCAGCGACCCCAAGAGACCCAGTACTTC
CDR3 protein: CASSFQRPQETQYF

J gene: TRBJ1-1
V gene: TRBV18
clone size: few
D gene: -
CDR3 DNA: TGTGCCAGCTCCCCCCAGACAGGAAACACTGAAGCTTTCTTT
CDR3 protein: CASSPQTGNTEAFF

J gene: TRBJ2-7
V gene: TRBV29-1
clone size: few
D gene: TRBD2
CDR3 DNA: TGCAGCGTTGAAGGGACTAGCGGAGAGCCCTACGAGCAGTACTTC
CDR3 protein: CSVEGTSGEPYEQYF

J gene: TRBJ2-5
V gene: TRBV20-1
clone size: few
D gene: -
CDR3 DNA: TGCAGTGCTAGTCCTAACACGGAGACCCAGTACTTC
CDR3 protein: CSASPNTETQYF

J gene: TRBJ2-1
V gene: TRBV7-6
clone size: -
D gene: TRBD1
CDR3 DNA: TGTGCCAGCAGCTCGGACAGGGGGGCCCTTTTGACGCAGTTCTTC
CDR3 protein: CASSSDRGALLTQFF

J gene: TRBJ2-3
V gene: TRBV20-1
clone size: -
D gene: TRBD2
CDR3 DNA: TGCAGTGCCCACCCCCGGGCTAGCGGGAGAACAGATACGCAGTATTTT
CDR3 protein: CSAHPRASGRTDTQYF

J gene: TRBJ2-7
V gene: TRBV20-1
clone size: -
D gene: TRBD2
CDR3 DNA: TGCAGTGCTGGCGGGAGACTCTACGAGCAGTACTTC
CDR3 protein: CSAGGRLYEQYF

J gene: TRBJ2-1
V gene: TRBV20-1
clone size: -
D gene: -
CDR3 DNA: TGCAGCGTTGCCTCGGACGGTGCCTACAATGAGCAGTTCTTC
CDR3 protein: CSVASDGAYNEQFF

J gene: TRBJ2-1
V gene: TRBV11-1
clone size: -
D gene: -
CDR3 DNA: TGTGCCAGCAGCTTAGGGACTTACGCAGAGCAGTTCTTC
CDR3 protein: CASSLGTYAEQFF

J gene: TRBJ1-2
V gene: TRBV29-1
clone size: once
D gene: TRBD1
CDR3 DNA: TGCAGCGTTGAAGACCAGACAGGGAGCTATGGCTACACCTTC
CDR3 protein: CSVEDQTGSYGYTF

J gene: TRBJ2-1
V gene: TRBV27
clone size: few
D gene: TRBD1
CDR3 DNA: TGTGCCAGCAGTCTAAGACAGGGGGCTGGCAATGAGCAGTTCTTC
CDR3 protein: CASSLRQGAGNEQFF

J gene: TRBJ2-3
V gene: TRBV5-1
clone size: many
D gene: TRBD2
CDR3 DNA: TGCGCCAGCAGCTTGGAACTAGCGGTCACAGATACGCAGTATTTT
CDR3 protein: CASSLELAVTDTQYF

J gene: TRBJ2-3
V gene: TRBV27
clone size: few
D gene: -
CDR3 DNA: TGTGCCAGCAGTTTATCAAGTCCAGATACGCAGTATTTT
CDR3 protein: CASSLSSPDTQYF

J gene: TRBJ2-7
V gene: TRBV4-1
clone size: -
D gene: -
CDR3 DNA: TGCGCCAGCAGCCAAGATTCGACGGGAAGCTCCTACGAGCAGTACTTC
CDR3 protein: CASSQDSTGSSYEQYF

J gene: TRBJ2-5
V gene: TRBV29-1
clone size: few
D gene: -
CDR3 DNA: TGCAGCGGTCTTCTAGGGGCCCAAGAGACCCAGTACTTC
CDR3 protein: CSGLLGAQETQYF

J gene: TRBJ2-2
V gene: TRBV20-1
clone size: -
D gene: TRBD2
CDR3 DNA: TGCAGCCAGCGGGGGGTGGGCGGGGAGCTGTTTTTT
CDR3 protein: CSQRGVGGELFF

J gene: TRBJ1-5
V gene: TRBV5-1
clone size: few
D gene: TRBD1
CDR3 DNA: TGCGCCAGCAGCTTGGATGGACAGGGCAATCAGCCCCAGCATTTT
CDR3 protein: CASSLDGQGNQPQHF

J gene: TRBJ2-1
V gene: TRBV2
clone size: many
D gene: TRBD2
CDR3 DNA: TGTGCCAGCAGGACCGGGACTAGCGGGAGGATGAATGAGCAGTTCTTC
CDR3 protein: CASRTGTSGRMNEQFF

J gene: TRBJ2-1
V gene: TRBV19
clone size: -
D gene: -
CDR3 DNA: TGTGCCAGTACTCCATCTAGCAGTAGGTCCTACAATGAGCAGTTCTTC
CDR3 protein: CASTPSSSRSYNEQFF

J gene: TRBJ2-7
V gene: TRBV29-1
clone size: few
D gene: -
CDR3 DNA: TGCAGCGTTGTATATTGGAGGGGGCCCCCTCTTAGCTCCTACGAGCAGTACTTC
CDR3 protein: CSVVYWRGPPLSSYEQYF

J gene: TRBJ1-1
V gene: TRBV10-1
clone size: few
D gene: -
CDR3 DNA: TGCGCCAGCAGTGGTCGGAGGCTGGACACTGAAGCTTTCTTT
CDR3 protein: CASSGRRLDTEAFF

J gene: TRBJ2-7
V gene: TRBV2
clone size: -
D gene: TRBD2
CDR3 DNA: TGTGCCACCCTAAGGTCTAGCGGGAGCCACGAGCAGTACTTC
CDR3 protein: CATLRSSGSHEQYF

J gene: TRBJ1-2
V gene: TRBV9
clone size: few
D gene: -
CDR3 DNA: TGTGCCAGCAGCGGGACACCCGGTGGGGGCTACACCTTC
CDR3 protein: CASSGTPGGGYTF

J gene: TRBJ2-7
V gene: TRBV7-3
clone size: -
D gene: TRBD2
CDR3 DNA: TGTGCCAGCAGTGTTGGGACTAGTGGTTCCGAGCAGTACTTC
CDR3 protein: CASSVGTSGSEQYF

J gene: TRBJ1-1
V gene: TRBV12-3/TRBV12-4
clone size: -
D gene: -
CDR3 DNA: TGTGCCAGCAGCAGATCGACGATGAGGGGGGCTGAAGCTTTCTTT
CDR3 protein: CASSRSTMRGAEAFF

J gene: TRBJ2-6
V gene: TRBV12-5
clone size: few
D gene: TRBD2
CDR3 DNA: TGTGCTAGTGGTTTGGCGAAGACTAGCGGGATCTCTGGGGCCAACGTCCTGACTTTC
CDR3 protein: CASGLAKTSGISGANVLTF

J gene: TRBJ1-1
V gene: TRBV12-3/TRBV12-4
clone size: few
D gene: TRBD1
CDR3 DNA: TGTGCCAGCACCCTACAGGGGGCGCCGCCTGAAGCTTTCTTT
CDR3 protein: CASTLQGAPPEAFF

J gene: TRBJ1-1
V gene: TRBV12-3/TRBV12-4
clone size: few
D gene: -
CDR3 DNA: TGTGCCAGCAGTTTCGTCCTGGTCTCAACAGGGCTGAACACTGAAGCTTTCTTT
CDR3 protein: CASSFVLVSTGLNTEAFF

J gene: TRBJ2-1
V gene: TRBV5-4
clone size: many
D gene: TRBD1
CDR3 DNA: TGTGCCAGCAGTCCCCCGGGACAGGGGGCCAATGAGCAGTTCTTC
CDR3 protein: CASSPPGQGANEQFF

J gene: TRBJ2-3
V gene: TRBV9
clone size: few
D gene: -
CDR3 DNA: TGTGCCAGCAGGGATCGGGATACGCAGTATTTT
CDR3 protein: CASRDRDTQYF

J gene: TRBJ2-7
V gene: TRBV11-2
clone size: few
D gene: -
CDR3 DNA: TGTGCCAGCAGCTCACTCCGGGAGCGCTACTACGAGCAGTACTTC
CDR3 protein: CASSSLRERYYEQYF

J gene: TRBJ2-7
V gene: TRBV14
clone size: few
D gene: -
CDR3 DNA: TGTGCCAGCAGCGAGACAGAGTTCTACGAGCAGTACTTC
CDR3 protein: CASSETEFYEQYF

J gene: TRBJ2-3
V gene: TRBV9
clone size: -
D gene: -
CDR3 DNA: TGTGCCAGCAGCGTAGCTTTGTCCGGGAGTTTGGCAGATACGCAGTATTTT
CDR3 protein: CASSVALSGSLADTQYF

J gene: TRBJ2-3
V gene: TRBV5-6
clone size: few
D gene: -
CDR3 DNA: TGTGCCAGCAGCTTGAGGGGCAGGCCGAAAATTACAGATACGCAGTATTTT
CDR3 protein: CASSLRGRPKITDTQYF

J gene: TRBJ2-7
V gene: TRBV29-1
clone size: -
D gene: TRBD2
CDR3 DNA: TGCAGTGGAATGCTAGCGGGAGTCCCCTACGAGCAGTACTTC
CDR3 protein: CSGMLAGVPYEQYF

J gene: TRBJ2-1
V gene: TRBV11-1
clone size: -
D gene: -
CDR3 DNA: TGTGCCAGCAGCTTAGCGGTCGAGTGGACAGTGAGGGACAATGAGCAGTTCTTC
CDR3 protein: CASSLAVEWTVRDNEQFF

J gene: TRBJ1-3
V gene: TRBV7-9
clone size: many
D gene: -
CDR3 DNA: TGTGCCGGCCAGCAAGGGGGAGAGGCTGGAAACACCATATATTTT
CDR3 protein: CAGQQGGEAGNTIYF

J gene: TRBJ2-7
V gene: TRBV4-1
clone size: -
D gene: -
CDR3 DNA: TGCGCCAGCAGCCAAGTTTTATGGCGGTACTCCCTTTACGAGCAGTACTTC
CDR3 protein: CASSQVLWRYSLYEQYF

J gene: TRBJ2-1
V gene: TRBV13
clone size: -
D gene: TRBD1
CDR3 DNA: TGTGCCAGCAGCGCGGATCAGGGGGACACCTTATACAATGAGCAGTTCTTC
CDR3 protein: CASSADQGDTLYNEQFF

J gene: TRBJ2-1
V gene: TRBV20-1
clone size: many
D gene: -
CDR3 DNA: TGCAGTGCTAGAGATCAGGGAAGCGGGCACTACAATGAGCAGTTCTTC
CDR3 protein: CSARDQGSGHYNEQFF

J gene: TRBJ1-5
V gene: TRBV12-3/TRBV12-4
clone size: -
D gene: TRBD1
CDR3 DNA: TGTGCCAGCAGTCAAAACAGGGGGTATAGCAATCAGCCCCAGCATTTT
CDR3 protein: CASSQNRGYSNQPQHF

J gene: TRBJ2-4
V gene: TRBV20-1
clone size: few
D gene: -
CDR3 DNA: TGCAGTGCGAGGGGCTCTGAATCCAAAAACATTCAGTACTTC
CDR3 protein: CSARGSESKNIQYF

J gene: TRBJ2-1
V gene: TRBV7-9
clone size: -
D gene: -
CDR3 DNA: TGTGCCAGCAGCTTAAAGGAGGGCGGGCTAAGGTTGCAGTTCTTC
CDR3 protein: CASSLKEGGLRLQFF

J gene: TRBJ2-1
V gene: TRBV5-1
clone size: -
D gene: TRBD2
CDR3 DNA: TGCGCCAGCAGCTCCGGGGGGGGGCAGGACAATGAGCAGTTCTTC
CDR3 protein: CASSSGGGQDNEQFF

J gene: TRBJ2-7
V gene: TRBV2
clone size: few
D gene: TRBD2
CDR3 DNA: TGTGCCAGCCCACTAGCGGGAGGGCCCTCCTACGAGCAGTACTTC
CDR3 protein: CASPLAGGPSYEQYF

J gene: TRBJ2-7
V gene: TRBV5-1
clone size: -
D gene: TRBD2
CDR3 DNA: TGCGCCAGCAGCACAACTCGGACTAGCGGAGTGTCCCCCCTCAACGAGCAGTACTTC
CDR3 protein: CASSTTRTSGVSPLNEQYF

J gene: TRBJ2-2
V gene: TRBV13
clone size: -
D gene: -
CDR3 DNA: TGTGCCAGCAGACCCGAATTGACTAACACCGGGGAGCTGTTTTTT
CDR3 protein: CASRPELTNTGELFF